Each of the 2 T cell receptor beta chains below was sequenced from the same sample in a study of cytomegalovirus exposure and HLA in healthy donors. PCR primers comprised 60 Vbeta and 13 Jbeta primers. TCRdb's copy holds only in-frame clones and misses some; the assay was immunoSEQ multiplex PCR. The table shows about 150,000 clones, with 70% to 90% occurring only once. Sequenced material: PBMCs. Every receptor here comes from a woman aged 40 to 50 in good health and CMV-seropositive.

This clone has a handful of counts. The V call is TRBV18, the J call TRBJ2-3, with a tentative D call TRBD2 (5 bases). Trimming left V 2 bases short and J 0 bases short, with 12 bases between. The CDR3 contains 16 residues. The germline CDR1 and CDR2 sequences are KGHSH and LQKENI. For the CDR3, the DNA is TGTGCCAGCTCACCAGAGGGTAGCAGAAGCACAGATACGCAGTATTTT. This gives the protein CASSPEGSRSTDTQYF.

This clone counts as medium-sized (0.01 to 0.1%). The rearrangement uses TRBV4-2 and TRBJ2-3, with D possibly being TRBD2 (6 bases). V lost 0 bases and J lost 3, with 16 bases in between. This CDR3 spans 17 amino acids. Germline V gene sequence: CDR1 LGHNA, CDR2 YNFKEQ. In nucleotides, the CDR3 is TGTGCCAGCAGCCAAGATCACGGGAACGGAGGGACAGATACGCAGTATTTT. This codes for CASSQDHGNGGTDTQYF.